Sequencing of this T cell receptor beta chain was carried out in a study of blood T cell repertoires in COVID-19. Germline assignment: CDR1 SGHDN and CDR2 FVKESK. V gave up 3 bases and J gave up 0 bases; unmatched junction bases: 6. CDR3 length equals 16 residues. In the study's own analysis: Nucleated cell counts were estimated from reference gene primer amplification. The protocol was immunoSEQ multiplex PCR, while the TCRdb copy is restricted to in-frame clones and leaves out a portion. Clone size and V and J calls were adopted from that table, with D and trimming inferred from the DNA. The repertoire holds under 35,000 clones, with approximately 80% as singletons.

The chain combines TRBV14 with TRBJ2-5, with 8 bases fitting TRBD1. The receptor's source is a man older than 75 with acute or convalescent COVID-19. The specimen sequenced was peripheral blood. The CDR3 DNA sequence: TGTGCCAGCAGCCAGCGACAGGGGACACACCAAGAGACCCAGTACTTC. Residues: CASSQRQGTHQETQYF.